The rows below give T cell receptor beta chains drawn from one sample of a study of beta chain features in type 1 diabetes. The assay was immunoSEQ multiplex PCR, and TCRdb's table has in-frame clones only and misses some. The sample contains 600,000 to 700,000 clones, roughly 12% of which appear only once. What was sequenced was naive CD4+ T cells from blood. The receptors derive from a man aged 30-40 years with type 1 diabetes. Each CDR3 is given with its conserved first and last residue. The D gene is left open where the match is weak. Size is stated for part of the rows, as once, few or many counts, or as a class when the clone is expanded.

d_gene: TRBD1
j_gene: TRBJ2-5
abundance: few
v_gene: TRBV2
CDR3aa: CASTPLGDRKDF
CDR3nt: TGTGCCAGCACCCCCTTAGGGGACAGGAAGGACTTC

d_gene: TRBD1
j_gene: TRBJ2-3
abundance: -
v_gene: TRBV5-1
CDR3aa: CASSGQGPDTQYF
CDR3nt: TGCGCCAGCAGCGGACAGGGACCAGATACGCAGTATTTT

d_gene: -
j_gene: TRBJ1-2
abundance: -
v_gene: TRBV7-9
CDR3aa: CASSSSTAYGYTF
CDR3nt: TGTGCCAGCAGCTCTTCTACAGCCTATGGCTACACCTTC

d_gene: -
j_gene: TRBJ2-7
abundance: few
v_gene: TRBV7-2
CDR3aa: CASSLQQTYEQYF
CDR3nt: TGTGCCAGCAGCTTACAACAGACCTACGAGCAGTACTTC

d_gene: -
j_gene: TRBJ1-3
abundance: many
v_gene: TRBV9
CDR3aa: CASSESSGNTIYF
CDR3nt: TGTGCCAGCAGCGAAAGCTCTGGAAACACCATATATTTT

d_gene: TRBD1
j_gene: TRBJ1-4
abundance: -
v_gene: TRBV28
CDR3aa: CASSPPAGRGPNEKLFF
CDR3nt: TGTGCCAGCAGTCCGCCGGCAGGGAGGGGGCCTAATGAAAAACTGTTTTTT

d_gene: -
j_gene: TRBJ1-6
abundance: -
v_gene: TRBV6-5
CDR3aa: CASSLGQLRSPLHF
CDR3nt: TGTGCCAGCAGCCTCGGACAGCTACGTTCACCCCTCCACTTT

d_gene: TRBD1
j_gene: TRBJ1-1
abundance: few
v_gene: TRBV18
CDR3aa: CASSGRTGTEAFF
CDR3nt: TGTGCCAGCTCGGGTAGGACAGGCACTGAAGCTTTCTTT

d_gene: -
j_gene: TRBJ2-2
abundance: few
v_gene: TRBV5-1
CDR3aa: CASSIPTGELFF
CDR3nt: TGCGCCAGCAGCATACCAACCGGGGAGCTGTTTTTT

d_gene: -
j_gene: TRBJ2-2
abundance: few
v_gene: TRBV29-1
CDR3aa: CSVGGTGELFF
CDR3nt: TGCAGCGTTGGAGGAACCGGGGAGCTGTTTTTT

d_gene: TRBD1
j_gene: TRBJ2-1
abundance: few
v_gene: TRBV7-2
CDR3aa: CASSSNPDRVNEQFF
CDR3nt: TGTGCCAGCAGCTCGAACCCGGACAGGGTAAATGAGCAGTTCTTC

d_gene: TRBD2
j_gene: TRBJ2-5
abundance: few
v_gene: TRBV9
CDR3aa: CASSPSGGAETQYF
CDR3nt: TGTGCCAGCAGCCCTAGCGGGGGGGCGGAGACCCAGTACTTC

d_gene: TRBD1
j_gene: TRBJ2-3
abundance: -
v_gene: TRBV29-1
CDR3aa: CSVGQGLGDTQYF
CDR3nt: TGCAGCGTGGGACAGGGTCTAGGAGATACGCAGTATTTT

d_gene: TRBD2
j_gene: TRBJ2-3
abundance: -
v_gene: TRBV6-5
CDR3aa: CASSSTSGGEWDTQYF
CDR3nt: TGTGCCAGCAGTTCGACTAGCGGGGGAGAATGGGATACGCAGTATTTT

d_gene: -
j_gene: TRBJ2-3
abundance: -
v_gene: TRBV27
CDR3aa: CASSLRLVQRTDTQYF
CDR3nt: TGTGCCAGCAGTTTACGTCTGGTACAGCGCACAGATACGCAGTATTTT

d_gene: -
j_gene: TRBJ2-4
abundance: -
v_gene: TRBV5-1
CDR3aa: CASSLGRAKNIQYF
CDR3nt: TGCGCCAGCAGCTTGGGCAGGGCCAAAAACATTCAGTACTTC

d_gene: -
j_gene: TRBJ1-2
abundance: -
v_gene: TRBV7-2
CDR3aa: CASSLGGRLPGYTF
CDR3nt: TGTGCCAGCAGCTTAGGAGGCCGACTCCCGGGCTACACCTTC

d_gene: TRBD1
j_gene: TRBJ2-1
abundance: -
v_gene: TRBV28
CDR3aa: CASRAGTGVGEQFF
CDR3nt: TGTGCCAGCAGGGCCGGGACAGGGGTGGGTGAGCAGTTCTTC

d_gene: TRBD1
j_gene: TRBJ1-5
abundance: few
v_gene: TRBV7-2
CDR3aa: CASSLAGGNSNQPQHF
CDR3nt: TGTGCCAGCAGCTTAGCAGGGGGCAATAGCAATCAGCCCCAGCATTTT

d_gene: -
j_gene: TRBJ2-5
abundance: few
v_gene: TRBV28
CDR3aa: CASSPQGAPSYQETQYF
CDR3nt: TGTGCCAGCAGTCCCCAAGGGGCCCCTAGTTACCAAGAGACCCAGTACTTC

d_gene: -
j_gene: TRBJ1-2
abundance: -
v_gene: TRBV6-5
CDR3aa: CASSYAWGSGGYTF
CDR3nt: TGTGCCAGCAGTTACGCGTGGGGGTCCGGTGGCTACACCTTC